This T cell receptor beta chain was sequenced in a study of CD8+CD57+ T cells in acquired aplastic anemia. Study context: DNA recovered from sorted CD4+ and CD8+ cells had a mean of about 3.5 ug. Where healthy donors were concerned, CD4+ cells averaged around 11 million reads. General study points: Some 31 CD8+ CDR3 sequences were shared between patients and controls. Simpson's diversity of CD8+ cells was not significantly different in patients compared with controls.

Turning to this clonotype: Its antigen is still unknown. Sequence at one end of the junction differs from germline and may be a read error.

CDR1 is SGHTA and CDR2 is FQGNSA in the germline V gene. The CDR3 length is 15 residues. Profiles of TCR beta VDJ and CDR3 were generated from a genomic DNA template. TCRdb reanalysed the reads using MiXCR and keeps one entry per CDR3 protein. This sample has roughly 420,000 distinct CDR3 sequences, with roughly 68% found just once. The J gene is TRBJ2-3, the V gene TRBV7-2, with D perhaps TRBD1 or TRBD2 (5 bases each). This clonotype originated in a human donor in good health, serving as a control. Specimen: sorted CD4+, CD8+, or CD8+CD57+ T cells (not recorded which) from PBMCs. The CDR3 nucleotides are TGTGCCAGCAGGTTAGGCGGTACAGGAGGAGATGTACAGTATTTT. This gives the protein CASRLGGTGGDVQYF. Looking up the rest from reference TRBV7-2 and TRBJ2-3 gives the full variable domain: GAGVSQSPSNKVTEKGKDVELRCDPISGHTALYWYRQSLGQGLEFLIYFQGNSAPDKSGLPSDRFSAERTGGSVSTLTIQRTQQEDSAVYLCASRLGGTGGDVQYFGPGTRLTVL.